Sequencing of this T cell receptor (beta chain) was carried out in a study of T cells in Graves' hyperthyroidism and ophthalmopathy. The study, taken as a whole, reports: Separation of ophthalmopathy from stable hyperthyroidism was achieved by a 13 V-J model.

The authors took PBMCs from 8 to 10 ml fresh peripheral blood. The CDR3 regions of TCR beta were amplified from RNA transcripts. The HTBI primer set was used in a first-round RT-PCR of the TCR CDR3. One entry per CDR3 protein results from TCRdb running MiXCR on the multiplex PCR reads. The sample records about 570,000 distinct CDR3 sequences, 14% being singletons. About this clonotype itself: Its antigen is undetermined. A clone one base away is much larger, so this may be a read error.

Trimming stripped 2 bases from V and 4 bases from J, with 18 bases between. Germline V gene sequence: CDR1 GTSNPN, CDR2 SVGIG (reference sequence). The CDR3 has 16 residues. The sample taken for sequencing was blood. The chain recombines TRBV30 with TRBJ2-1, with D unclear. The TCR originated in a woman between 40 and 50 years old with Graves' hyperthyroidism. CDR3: CAWSRSDPILYNEQFF. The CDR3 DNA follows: TGTGCCTGGAGTAGGTCAGACCCCATTCTTTACAATGAGCAGTTCTTC.